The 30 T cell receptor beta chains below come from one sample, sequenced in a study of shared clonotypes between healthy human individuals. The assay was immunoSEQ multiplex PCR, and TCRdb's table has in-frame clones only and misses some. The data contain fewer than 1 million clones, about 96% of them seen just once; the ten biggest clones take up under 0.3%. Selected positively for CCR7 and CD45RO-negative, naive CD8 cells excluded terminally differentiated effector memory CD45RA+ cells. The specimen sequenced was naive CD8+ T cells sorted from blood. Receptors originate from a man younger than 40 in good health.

The CDR3 sequence: CASSSLTGNTEAFF. The CDR3 bases are TGTGCCAGCAGTTCCCTGACAGGGAACACTGAAGCTTTCTTT. This sequence joins TRBV6-5 and TRBJ1-1; D may be TRBD1 (6 bases). Trimming took 4 bases from V and 1 from J, leaving 10 bases between them. The CDR3 sequence is 14 residues long. Germline V gives CDR1 MNHEY, CDR2 SVGAGI.

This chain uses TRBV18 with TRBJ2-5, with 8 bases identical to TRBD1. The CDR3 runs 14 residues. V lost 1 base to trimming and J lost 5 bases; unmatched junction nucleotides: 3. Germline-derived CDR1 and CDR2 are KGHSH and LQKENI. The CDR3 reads CASSPLDREETQYF. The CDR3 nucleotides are TGTGCCAGCTCACCACTGGACAGGGAGGAGACCCAGTACTTC.

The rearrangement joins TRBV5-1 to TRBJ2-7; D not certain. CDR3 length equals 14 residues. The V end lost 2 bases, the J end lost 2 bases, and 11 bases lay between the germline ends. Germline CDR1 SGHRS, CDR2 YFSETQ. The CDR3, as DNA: TGCGCCAGCAGCTTTACGGTGTTTACCTACGAGCAGTACTTC. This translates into CASSFTVFTYEQYF.

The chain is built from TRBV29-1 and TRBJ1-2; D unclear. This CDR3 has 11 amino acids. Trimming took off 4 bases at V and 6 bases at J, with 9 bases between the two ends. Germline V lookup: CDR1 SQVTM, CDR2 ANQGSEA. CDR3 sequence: CSVAGRNGYTF. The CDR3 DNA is TGCAGCGTTGCTGGCAGGAATGGCTACACCTTC.

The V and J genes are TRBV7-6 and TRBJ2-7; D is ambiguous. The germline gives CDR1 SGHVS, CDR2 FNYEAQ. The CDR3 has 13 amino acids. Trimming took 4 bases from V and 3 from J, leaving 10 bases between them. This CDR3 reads CASSSESGYEQYF. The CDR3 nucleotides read TGTGCCAGCAGCTCGGAATCCGGCTACGAGCAGTACTTC.

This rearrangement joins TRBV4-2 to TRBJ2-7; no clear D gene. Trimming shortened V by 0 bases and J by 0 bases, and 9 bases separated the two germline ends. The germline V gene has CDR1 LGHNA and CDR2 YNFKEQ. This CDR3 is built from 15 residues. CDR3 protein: CASSQEDSSSYEQYF. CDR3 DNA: TGTGCCAGCAGCCAAGAAGATTCGAGCTCCTACGAGCAGTACTTC.

The CDR3 DNA follows: TGTGCCAGCAGTGAATTTCTAGTTACGGATGAGCAGTTCTTC. Protein: CASSEFLVTDEQFF. The chain carries TRBV25-1 and TRBJ2-1; unclear D gene. In germline, CDR1 is MGHDK, CDR2 SYGVNS. The CDR3 covers 14 residues. The V end was cut by 1 base, the J end by 8 bases, with 12 bases between.

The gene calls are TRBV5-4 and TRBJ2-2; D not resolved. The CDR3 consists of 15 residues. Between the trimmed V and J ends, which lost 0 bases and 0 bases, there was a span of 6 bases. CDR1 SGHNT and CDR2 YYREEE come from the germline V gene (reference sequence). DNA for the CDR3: TGTGCCAGCAGCTTGGGGACGCCGAACACCGGGGAGCTGTTTTTT. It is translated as CASSLGTPNTGELFF.

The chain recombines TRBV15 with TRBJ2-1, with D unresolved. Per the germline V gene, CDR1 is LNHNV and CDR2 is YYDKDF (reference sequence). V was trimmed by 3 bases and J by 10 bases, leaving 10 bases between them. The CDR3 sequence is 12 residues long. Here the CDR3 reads CATSSLEREQFF. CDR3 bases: TGTGCCACCAGCAGCCTGGAGAGGGAGCAGTTCTTC.

The CDR3: CASSWSPSSYEQYF. In DNA, the CDR3 is TGTGCCAGTAGTTGGTCGCCGAGCTCCTACGAGCAGTACTTC. The rearrangement links TRBV19 to TRBJ2-7; D remains unclear. Trimming pared 5 bases from V and 0 bases from J, leaving 11 bases between. CDR1 LNHDA and CDR2 SQIVND come from the germline V gene (reference sequence). The CDR3 loop spans 14 amino acids.

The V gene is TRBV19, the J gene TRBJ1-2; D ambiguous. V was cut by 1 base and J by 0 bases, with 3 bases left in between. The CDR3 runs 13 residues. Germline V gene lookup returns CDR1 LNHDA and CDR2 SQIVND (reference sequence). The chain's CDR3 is CASSIGSNYGYTF. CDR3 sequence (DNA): TGTGCCAGTAGTATAGGCTCTAACTATGGCTACACCTTC.

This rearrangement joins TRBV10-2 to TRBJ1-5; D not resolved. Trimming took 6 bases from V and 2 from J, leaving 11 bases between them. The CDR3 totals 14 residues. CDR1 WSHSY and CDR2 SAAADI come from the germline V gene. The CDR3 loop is CASSGGSGNQPQHF. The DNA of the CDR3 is TGCGCCAGCAGCGGTGGGTCCGGCAATCAGCCCCAGCATTTT.

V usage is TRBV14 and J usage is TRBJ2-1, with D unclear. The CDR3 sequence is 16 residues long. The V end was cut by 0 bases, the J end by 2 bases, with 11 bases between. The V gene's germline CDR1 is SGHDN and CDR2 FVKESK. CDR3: CASSQDGPVPYNEQFF. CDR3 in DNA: TGTGCCAGCAGCCAAGACGGCCCGGTACCCTACAATGAGCAGTTCTTC.

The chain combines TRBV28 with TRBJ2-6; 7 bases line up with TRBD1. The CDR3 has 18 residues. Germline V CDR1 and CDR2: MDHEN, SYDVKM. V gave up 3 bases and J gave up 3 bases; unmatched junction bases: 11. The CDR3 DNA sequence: TGTGCCAGCAGTTTTCCCTGGGATAGGGGGCTTGGGGCCAACGTCCTGACTTTC. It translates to CASSFPWDRGLGANVLTF. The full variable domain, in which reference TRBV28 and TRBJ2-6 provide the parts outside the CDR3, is DVKVTQSSRYLVKRTGEKVFLECVQDMDHENMFWYRQDPGLGLRLIYFSYDVKMKEKGDIPEGYSVSREKKERFSLILESASTNQTSMYLCASSFPWDRGLGANVLTFGAGSRLTVL.

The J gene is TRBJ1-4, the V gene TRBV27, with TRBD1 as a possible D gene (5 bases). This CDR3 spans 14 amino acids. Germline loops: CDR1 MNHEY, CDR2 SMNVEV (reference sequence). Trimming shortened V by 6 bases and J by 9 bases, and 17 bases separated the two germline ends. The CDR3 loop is CASSSGGGSKKLFF. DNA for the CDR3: TGTGCCAGCAGCTCCGGGGGGGGGAGTAAAAAACTGTTTTTT.

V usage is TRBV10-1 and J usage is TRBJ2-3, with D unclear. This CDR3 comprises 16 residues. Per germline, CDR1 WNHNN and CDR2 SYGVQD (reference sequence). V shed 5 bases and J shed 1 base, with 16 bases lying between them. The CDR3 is CASSLPSNLCTDTQYF. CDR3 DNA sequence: TGCGCCAGCAGTCTCCCTTCGAACCTATGCACAGATACGCAGTATTTT.

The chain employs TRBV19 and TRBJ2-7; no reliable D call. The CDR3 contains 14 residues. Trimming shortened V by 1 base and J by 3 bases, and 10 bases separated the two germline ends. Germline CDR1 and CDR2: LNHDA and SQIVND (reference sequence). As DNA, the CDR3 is TGTGCCAGTAGTATAGCTGGGGAAGGCTACGAGCAGTACTTC. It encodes CASSIAGEGYEQYF.

The CDR3 loop reads CASSLNGADTQYF. CDR3 bases: TGTGCCAGCAGTTTAAATGGGGCGGATACGCAGTATTTT. The chain couples TRBV27 to TRBJ2-3; weak D call: TRBD1 (5 bases). V was cut by 2 bases and J by 6 bases, with 9 bases left in between. The CDR3 runs to 13 residues. Germline V gene lookup returns CDR1 MNHEY and CDR2 SMNVEV (reference sequence).

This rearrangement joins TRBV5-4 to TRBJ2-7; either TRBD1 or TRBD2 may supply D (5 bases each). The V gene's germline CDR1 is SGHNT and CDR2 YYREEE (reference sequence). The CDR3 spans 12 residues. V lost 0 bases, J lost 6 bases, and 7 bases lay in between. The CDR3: CASSLVGGEQYF. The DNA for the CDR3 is TGTGCCAGCAGCTTGGTTGGGGGCGAGCAGTACTTC.

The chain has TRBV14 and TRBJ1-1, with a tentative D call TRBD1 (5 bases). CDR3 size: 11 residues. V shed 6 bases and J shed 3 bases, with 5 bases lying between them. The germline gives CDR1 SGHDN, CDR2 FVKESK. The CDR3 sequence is CASRGDTEAFF. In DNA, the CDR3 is TGTGCCAGCAGGGGGGACACTGAAGCTTTCTTT.

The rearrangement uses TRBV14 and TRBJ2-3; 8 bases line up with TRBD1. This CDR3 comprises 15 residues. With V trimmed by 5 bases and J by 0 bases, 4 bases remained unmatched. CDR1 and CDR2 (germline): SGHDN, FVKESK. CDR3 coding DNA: TGTGCCAGCAGCACCCGACAGGGGAGCACAGATACGCAGTATTTT. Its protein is CASSTRQGSTDTQYF.

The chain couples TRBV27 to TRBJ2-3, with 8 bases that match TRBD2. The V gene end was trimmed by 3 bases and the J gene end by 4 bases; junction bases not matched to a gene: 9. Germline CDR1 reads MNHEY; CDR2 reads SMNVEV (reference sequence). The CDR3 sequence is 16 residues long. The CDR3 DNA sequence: TGTGCCAGCAGTTTCGCCCAGGGCGGGAGGCCAGATACGCAGTATTTT. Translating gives CASSFAQGGRPDTQYF.

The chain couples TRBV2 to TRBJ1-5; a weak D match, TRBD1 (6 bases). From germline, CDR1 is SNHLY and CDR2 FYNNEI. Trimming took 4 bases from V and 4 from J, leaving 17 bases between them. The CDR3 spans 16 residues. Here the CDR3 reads CASSGQDFGDNQPQHF. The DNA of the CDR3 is TGTGCCAGCAGTGGACAGGATTTTGGGGATAATCAGCCCCAGCATTTT.

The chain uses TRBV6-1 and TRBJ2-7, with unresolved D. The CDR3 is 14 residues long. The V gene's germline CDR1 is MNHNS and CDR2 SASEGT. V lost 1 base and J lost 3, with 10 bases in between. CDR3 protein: CASSEEGQNYEQYF. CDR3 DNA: TGTGCCAGCAGTGAAGAGGGCCAGAACTACGAGCAGTACTTC.

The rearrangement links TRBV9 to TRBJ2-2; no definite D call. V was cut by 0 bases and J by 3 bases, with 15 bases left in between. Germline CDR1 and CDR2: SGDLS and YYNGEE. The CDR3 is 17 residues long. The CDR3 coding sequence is TGTGCCAGCAGCGTAGCCAGGACGGGTATGCACACCGGGGAGCTGTTTTTT. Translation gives CASSVARTGMHTGELFF.

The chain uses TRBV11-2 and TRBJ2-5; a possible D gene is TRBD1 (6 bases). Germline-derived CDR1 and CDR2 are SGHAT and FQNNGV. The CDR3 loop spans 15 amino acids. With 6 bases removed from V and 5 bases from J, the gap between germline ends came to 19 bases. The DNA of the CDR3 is TGTGCCAGCAGACTAGTTCAGGGGCTAGGGGAGACCCAGTACTTC. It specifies CASRLVQGLGETQYF.

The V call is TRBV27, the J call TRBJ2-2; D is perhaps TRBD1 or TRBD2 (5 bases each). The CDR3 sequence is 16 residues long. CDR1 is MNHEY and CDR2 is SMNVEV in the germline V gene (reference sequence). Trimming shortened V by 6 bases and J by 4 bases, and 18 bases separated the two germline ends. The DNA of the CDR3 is TGTGCCAGCAGCCACGCCGGTTATGGGGGCACCGGGGAGCTGTTTTTT. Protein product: CASSHAGYGGTGELFF.

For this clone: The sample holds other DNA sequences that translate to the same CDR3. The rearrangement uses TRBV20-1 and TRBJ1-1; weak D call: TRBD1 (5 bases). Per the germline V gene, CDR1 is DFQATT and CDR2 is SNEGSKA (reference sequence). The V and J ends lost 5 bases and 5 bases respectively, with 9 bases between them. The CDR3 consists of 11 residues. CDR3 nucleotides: TGCAGTGCTGAGAGGGGAACTGAAGCTTTCTTT. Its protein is CSAERGTEAFF.

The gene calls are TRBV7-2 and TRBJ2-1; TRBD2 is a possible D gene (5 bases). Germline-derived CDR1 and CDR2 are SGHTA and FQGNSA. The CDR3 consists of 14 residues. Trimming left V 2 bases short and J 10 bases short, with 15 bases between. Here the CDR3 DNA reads TGTGCCAGCAGCTTACTTCCCTCTCGCGGGGAGCAGTTCTTC. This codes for CASSLLPSRGEQFF.

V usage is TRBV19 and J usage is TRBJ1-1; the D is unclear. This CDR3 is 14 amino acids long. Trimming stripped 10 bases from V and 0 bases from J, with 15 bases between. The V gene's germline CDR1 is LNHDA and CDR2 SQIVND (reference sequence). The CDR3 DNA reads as TGTGCCACCTTCGACCCGAAGATGAACACTGAAGCTTTCTTT. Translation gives CATFDPKMNTEAFF.